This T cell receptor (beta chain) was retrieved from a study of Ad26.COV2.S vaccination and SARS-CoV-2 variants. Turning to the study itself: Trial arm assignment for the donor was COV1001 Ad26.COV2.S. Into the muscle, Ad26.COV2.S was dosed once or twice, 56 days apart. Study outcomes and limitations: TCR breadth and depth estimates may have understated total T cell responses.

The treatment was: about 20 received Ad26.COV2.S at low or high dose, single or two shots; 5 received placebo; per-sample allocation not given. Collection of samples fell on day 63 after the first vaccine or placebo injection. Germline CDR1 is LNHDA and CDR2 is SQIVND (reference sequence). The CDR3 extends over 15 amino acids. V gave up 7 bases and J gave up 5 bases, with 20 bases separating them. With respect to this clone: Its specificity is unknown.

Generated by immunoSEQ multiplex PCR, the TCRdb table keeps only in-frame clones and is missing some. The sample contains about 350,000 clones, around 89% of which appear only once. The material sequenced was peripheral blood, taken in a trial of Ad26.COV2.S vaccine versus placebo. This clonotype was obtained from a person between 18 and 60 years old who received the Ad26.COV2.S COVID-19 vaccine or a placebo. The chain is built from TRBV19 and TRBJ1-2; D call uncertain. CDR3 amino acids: CASTRIGEAPYGYTF. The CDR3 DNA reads TGTGCCAGTACCAGAATAGGTGAAGCACCTTATGGCTACACCTTC.